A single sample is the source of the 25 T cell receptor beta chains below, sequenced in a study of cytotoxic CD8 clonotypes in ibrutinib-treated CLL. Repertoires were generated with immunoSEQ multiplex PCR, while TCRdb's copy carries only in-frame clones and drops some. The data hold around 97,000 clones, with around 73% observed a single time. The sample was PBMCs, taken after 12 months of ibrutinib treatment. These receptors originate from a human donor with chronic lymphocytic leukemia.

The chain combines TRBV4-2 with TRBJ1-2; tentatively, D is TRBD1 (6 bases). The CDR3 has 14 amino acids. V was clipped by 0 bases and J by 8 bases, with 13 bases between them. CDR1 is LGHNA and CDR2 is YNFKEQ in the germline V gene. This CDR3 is CASSQDRDNEGYTF. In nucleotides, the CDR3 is TGTGCCAGCAGCCAAGACAGGGACAATGAGGGCTACACCTTC.

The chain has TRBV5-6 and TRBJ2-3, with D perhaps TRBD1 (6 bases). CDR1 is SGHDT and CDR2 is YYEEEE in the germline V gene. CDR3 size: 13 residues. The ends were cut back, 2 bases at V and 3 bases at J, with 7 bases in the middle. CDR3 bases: TGTGCCAGCAGCTTAGGGACAACAGATACGCAGTATTTT. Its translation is CASSLGTTDTQYF. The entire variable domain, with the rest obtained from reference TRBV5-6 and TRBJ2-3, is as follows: DAGVTQSPTHLIKTRGQQVTLRCSPKSGHDTVSWYQQALGQGPQFIFQYYEEEERQRGNFPDRFSGHQFPNYSSELNVNALLLGDSALYLCASSLGTTDTQYFGPGTRLTVL.

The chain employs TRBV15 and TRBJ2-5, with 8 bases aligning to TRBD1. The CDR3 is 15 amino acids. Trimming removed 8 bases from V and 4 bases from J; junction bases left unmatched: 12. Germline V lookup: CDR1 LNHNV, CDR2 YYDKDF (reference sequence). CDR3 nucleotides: TGTGCCACCTCTACCCAAACCGGGACAGGAGAGACCCAGTACTTC. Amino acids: CATSTQTGTGETQYF.

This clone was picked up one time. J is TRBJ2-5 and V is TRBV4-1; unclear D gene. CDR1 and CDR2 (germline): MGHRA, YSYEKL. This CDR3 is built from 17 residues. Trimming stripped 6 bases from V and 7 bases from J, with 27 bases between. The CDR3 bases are TGCGCCAGCAGTCCTCAGGCTAGTGGTGTCAGGAAGGGGACCCAGTACTTC. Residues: CASSPQASGVRKGTQYF.

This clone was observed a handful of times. The CDR3: CASSLGTSTDTQYF. The CDR3 region has the DNA TGTGCCAGTAGTCTCGGGACCAGCACAGATACGCAGTATTTT. This chain joins TRBV19 and TRBJ2-3, with D perhaps TRBD1 or TRBD2 (5 bases each). Germline CDR1 LNHDA, CDR2 SQIVND (reference sequence). V lost 5 bases to trimming and J lost 0 bases, with 9 bases between them. CDR3 length: 14 amino acids.

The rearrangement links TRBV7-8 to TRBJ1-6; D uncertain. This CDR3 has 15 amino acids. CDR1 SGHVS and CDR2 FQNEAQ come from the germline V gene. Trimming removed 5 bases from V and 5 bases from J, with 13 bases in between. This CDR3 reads CASSPSNHDNSPLHF. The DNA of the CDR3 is TGTGCCAGCAGCCCCTCAAATCACGATAATTCACCCCTCCACTTT.

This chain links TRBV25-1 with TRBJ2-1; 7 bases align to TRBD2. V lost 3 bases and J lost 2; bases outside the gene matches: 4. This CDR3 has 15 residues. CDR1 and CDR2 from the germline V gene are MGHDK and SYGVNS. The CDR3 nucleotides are TGTGCCAGCAGTGATGGGGGGGTCCCCTACAATGAGCAGTTCTTC. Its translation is CASSDGGVPYNEQFF.

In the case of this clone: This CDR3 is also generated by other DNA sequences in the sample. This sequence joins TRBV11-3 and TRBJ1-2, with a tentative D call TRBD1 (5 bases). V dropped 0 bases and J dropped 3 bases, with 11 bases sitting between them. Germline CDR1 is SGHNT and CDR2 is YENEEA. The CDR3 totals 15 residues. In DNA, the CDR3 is TGTGCCAGCAGCTTAGATCTTCAGGGAGACTATGGCTACACCTTC. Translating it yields CASSLDLQGDYGYTF.

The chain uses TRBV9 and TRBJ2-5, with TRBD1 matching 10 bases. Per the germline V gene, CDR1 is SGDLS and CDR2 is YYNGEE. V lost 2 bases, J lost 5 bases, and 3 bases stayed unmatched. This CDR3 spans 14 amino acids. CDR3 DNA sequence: TGTGCCAGCAGCGTGGGACAGGGGTTGGAGACCCAGTACTTC. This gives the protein CASSVGQGLETQYF. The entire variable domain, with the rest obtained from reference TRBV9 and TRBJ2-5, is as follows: DSGVTQTPKHLITATGQRVTLRCSPRSGDLSVYWYQQSLDQGLQFLIQYYNGEERAKGNILERFSAQQFPDLHSELNLSSLELGDSALYFCASSVGQGLETQYFGPGTRLLVL.

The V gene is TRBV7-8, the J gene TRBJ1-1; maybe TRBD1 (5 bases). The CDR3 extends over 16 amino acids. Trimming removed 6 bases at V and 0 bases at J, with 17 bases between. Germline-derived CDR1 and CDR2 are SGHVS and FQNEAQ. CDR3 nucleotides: TGTGCCAGCAGTAAGGGTCCTCTAGGGGTGAACACTGAAGCTTTCTTT. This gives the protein CASSKGPLGVNTEAFF.

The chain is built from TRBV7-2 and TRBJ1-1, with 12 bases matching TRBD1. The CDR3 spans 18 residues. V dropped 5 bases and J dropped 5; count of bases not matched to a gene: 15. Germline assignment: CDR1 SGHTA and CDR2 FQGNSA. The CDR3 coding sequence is TGTGCCAGCAGCCCCCAATACGGGACAGGGGGCGGGAAGACTGAAGCTTTCTTT. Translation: CASSPQYGTGGGKTEAFF.

The CDR3: CASSLGLAGGMANEQFF. In DNA form, the CDR3 reads TGCGCCAGCAGCCTAGGACTAGCGGGGGGGATGGCCAATGAGCAGTTCTTC. The rearrangement links TRBV5-1 to TRBJ2-1; 15 bases agree with TRBD2. CDR1 is SGHRS and CDR2 is YFSETQ in the germline V gene. With 4 bases clipped from V and 6 bases from J, the junction kept 8 bases outside the gene matches. The CDR3 runs 17 residues.

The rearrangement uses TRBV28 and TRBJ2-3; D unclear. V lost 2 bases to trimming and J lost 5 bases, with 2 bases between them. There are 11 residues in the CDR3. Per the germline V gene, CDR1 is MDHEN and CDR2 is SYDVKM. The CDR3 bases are TGTGCCAGCAGTTTAGAAGATACGCAGTATTTT. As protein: CASSLEDTQYF.

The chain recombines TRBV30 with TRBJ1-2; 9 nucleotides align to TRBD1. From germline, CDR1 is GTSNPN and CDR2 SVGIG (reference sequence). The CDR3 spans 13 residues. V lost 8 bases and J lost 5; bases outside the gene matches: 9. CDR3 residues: CARGEGQGYGYTF. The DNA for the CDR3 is TGTGCCCGAGGGGAGGGACAGGGATATGGCTACACCTTC.

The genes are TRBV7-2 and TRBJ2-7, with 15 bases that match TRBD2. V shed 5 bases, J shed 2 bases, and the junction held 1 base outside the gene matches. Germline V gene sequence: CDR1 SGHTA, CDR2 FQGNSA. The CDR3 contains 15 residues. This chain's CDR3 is CASSGLAGGTYEQYF. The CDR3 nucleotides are TGTGCCAGCAGCGGACTAGCGGGGGGGACCTACGAGCAGTACTTC. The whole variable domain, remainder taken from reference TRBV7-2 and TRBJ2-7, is GAGVSQSPSNKVTEKGKDVELRCDPISGHTALYWYRQSLGQGLEFLIYFQGNSAPDKSGLPSDRFSAERTGGSVSTLTIQRTQQEDSAVYLCASSGLAGGTYEQYFGPGTRLTVT.

The CDR3, as DNA: TGTGCCAGCAGCTTCGGAAACACCATATATTTT. This translates into CASSFGNTIYF. The chain combines TRBV11-2 with TRBJ1-3; D is unclear. The CDR3 runs 11 residues. Between the trimmed V and J ends, which lost 3 bases and 4 bases, there was a span of 1 base. Germline V CDR1 and CDR2: SGHAT, FQNNGV. Full variable domain (rest looked up from reference TRBV11-2 and TRBJ1-3): EAGVAQSPRYKIIEKRQSVAFWCNPISGHATLYWYQQILGQGPKLLIQFQNNGVVDDSQLPKDRFSAERLKGVDSTLKIQPAKLEDSAVYLCASSFGNTIYFGEGSWLTVV.

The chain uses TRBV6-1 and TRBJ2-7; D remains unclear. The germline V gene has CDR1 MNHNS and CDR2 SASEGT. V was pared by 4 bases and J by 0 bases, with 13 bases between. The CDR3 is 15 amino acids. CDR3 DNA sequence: TGTGCCAGCAGTGGGGGTTCGGCAGACTCCTACGAGCAGTACTTC. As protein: CASSGGSADSYEQYF.

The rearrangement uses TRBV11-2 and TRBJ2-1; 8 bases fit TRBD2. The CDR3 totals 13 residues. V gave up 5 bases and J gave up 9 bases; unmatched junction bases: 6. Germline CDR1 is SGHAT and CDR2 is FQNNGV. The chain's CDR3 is CASSGGTSSEQFF. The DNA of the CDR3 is TGTGCCAGCAGCGGGGGGACTAGTTCTGAGCAGTTCTTC.

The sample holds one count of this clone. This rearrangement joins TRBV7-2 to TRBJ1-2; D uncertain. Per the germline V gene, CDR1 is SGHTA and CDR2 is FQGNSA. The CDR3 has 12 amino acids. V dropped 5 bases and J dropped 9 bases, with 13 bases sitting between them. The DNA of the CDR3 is TGTGCCAGCAGCCCTCAAGGAGGGAGCTACACCTTC. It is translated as CASSPQGGSYTF. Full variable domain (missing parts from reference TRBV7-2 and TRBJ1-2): GAGVSQSPSNKVTEKGKDVELRCDPISGHTALYWYRQSLGQGLEFLIYFQGNSAPDKSGLPSDRFSAERTGGSVSTLTIQRTQQEDSAVYLCASSPQGGSYTFGSGTRLTVV.

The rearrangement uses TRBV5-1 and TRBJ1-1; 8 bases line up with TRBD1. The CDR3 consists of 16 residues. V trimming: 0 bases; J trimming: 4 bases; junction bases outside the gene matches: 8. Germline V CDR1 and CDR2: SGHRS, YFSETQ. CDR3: CASSLDSGQGGTEAFF. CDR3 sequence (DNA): TGCGCCAGCAGCTTGGACTCCGGACAGGGTGGCACTGAAGCTTTCTTT.

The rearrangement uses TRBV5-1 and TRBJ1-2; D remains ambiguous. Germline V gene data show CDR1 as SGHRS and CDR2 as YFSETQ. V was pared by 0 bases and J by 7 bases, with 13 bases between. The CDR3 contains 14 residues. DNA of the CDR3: TGCGCCAGCAGCTTGGGGCTTACGGATGCTGGCTACACCTTC. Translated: CASSLGLTDAGYTF.

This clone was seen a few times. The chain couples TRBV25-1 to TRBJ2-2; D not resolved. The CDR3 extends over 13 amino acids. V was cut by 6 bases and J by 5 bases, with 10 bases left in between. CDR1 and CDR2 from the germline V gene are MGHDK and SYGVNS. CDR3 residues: CASRGSGTGELFF. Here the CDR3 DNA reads TGTGCCAGCAGGGGGTCTGGGACCGGGGAGCTGTTTTTT.

CDR3 sequence reads: CASSVGHSATNEKLFF. Written as DNA, the CDR3 is TGTGCCAGCAGCGTTGGCCACTCTGCAACTAATGAAAAACTGTTTTTT. J is TRBJ1-4 and V is TRBV9, with D uncertain. Germline values: CDR1 SGDLS, CDR2 YYNGEE. The CDR3 contains 16 residues. Trimming took off 2 bases at V and 0 bases at J, with 11 bases between the two ends.

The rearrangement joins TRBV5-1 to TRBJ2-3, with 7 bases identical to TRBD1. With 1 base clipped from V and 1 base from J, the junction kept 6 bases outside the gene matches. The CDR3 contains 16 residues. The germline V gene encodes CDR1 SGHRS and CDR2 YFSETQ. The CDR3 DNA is TGCGCCAGCAGCTTGCAGAACAGGGGTGGCACAGATACGCAGTATTTT. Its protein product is CASSLQNRGGTDTQYF.

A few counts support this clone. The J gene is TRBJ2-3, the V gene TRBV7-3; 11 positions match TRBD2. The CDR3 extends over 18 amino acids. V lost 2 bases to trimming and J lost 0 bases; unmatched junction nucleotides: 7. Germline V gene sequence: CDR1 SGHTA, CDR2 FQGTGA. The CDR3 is CASSLRASGGPSTDTQYF. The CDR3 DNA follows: TGTGCCAGCAGCTTACGGGCTAGCGGGGGGCCAAGCACAGATACGCAGTATTTT.